This TCR beta chain was identified during a study of blood T cell repertoires in COVID-19. Whole-study context: Both acute and convalescent COVID-19 samples were obtained from the United States, Italy and Spain. The analysed material was cDNA or gDNA that came from T cells, B-cell-depleted T cells, or PBMCs.

The ends lost 6 bases at V and 0 bases at J; junction bases unmatched: 4. Germline V gene lookup returns CDR1 MDHEN and CDR2 SYDVKM. The CDR3 contains 15 residues. This clone came up a few times. Sequencing was performed with immunoSEQ multiplex PCR; in TCRdb, only in-frame clones are kept and a portion is missing. The sample includes around 200,000 clones, around 80% of them seen just once. The J gene is TRBJ2-7, the V gene TRBV28; 11 bases map to TRBD2. Sample: peripheral blood. The source of this sequence is a woman aged 50 to 60 with acute or convalescent COVID-19. The CDR3, as DNA: TGTGCCAGCAGACGCGGACTAGCGGGCTCCTACGAGCAGTACTTC. As protein: CASRRGLAGSYEQYF.